This T cell receptor beta chain was documented in a study of tumor-infiltrating lymphocytes in primary liver carcinoma. Study in general: Staging of the tumors gave T1-T3 N0M0, with widths of about 4 to 10 cm. General study points: A fraction of only about 7-25% of top clones appeared in all five tumor regions. Paired tumor-adjacent and tumor-blood samples overlapped less than tumor region pairs did.

Constant-region priming of 500 ng total RNA yielded TCR beta cDNA. Three nested multiplex PCR rounds, a slightly modified ARM-PCR, produced the libraries for TCR beta. The study ran its first two PCR rounds for around 10 cycles each, using TRBV1-TRBV30 forward primers and a C-beta reverse primer. TCRdb called the multiplex PCR reads again in MiXCR, with one record for every CDR3 protein. The sample has approximately 73,000 distinct CDR3 sequences, 60% to 80% seen once; the top ten hold approximately 13%. CDR3 length: 14 amino acids. Trimming pared 3 bases from V and 5 bases from J, leaving 12 bases between. Germline V gene lookup returns CDR1 SGHNT and CDR2 YENEEA. Joint extraction of RNA and DNA used roughly 19-32 mg of bulk tissue that was unsorted. Worth noting for this clonotype: What it binds is not known. This is likely a read error, given that the CDR3 carries no conserved phenylalanine or tryptophan at its end.

V gene TRBV11-3 combines with J gene TRBJ2-3; D might be TRBD2 (5 bases). The receptor's source is a woman between 55 and 75 years old with primary liver carcinoma and hepatitis B virus infection. Sequencing used liver tumor tissue from sampling region 4. Subset defined: tumor region T4, right-lateral pole. The CDR3 coding sequence is TGTGCCAGCAGCTTCAGGACTGGCATAGATACGCAGTATTAT. It translates to CASSFRTGIDTQYY.